These 9 T cell receptor beta chains came from one sample sequenced in a study of PD-L1 blockade in urothelial cancer (dated by TCRdb to between 2016 and 2019). Libraries were constructed by the immunoSEQ multiplex PCR assay. TCRdb mirrors the immuneACCESS table, restricted to in-frame sequences. Some clones are absent from its copies; in checked studies, under half trace to an unresolved V gene, and the reason for the others is unknown. The sample table contains around 45,000 clones; only one count was recorded for more than 70% of them. The top ten clones comprise around an eighth of the sample. The sequenced sample was PBMCs, obtained around atezolizumab (anti-PD-L1) treatment. These receptors were taken from a woman aged 60-75 years with urothelial cancer.

This chain connects TRBV10-2 to TRBJ2-3; 9 bases are shared with TRBD1. With 3 bases clipped from V and 1 base from J, the junction kept 8 bases outside the gene matches. The CDR3 spans 17 residues. Germline CDR1 is WSHSY and CDR2 is SAAADI. DNA for the CDR3: TGCGCCAGCAGTGACGAACAGGGGGCTTTTCGCACAGATACGCAGTATTTT. This encodes CASSDEQGAFRTDTQYF.

This clone was counted many times. V is TRBV4-1 and J is TRBJ2-2; tentatively, D is TRBD1 (6 bases). V was trimmed by 3 bases and J by 6 bases, leaving 14 bases between them. In germline, CDR1 is MGHRA, CDR2 YSYEKL. The CDR3 extends over 15 amino acids. CDR3 DNA: TGCGCCAGCAGCCATGGAATCGGGACACCCGGGGAGCTGTTTTTT. This translates into CASSHGIGTPGELFF.

The V and J genes are TRBV5-5 and TRBJ2-3; 10 nucleotides line up with TRBD1. V shed 6 bases, J shed 6 bases, and the junction held 7 bases outside the gene matches. CDR1 SGHKS and CDR2 YYEKEE come from the germline V gene (reference sequence). This CDR3 spans 14 amino acids. The CDR3 coding sequence is TGTGCCAGCACCCGACAGGGGGCAGATGATACGCAGTATTTT. Encoded protein: CASTRQGADDTQYF.

The chain combines TRBV27 with TRBJ1-1, with 9 nucleotides matching TRBD1. The CDR3 extends over 14 amino acids. The ends lost 4 bases at V and 7 bases at J; junction bases unmatched: 7. CDR1 MNHEY and CDR2 SMNVEV come from the germline V gene (reference sequence). CDR3 sequence: CASSSYRGPGEAFF. CDR3 DNA: TGTGCCAGCAGTTCCTACAGGGGGCCTGGTGAAGCTTTCTTT.

This rearrangement joins TRBV27 to TRBJ2-7; D unresolved. The germline V gene encodes CDR1 MNHEY and CDR2 SMNVEV (reference sequence). Trimming took 0 bases from V and 0 from J, leaving 6 bases between them. The CDR3 length is 14 residues. DNA of the CDR3: TGTGCCAGCAGTTTATCCCCGAGCTCCTACGAGCAGTACTTC. Translating gives CASSLSPSSYEQYF.

The J gene is TRBJ2-7, the V gene TRBV4-1; D is perhaps TRBD2 (6 bases). V shed 0 bases and J shed 4 bases, with 16 bases lying between them. This CDR3 is built from 16 residues. Germline values: CDR1 MGHRA, CDR2 YSYEKL. The CDR3 loop is CASSQDTGVYFYEQYF. Here the CDR3 DNA reads TGCGCCAGCAGCCAAGACACGGGGGTGTACTTTTACGAGCAGTACTTC.

V gene TRBV19 combines with J gene TRBJ2-7; the D is unclear. The germline V gene encodes CDR1 LNHDA and CDR2 SQIVND (reference sequence). The ends were cut back, 5 bases at V and 0 bases at J, with 17 bases in the middle. The CDR3 is 16 amino acids. CDR3 DNA sequence: TGTGCCAGTAGTCCCCGTTGGAGCCAGAGCTCCTACGAGCAGTACTTC. This translates into CASSPRWSQSSYEQYF. Full variable domain (rest looked up from reference TRBV19 and TRBJ2-7): DGGITQSPKYLFRKEGQNVTLSCEQNLNHDAMYWYRQDPGQGLRLIYYSQIVNDFQKGDIAEGYSVSREKKESFPLTVTSAQKNPTAFYLCASSPRWSQSSYEQYFGPGTRLTVT.

CDR3 nucleotide sequence: TGTGCCATCAGGAGCAGGGTGGGGTACGAGCAGTACTTC. Translation: CAIRSRVGYEQYF. V usage is TRBV10-3 and J usage is TRBJ2-7, with D tentatively TRBD1 (5 bases). The CDR3 extends over 13 amino acids. The V gene lost 6 bases and the J gene lost 4 bases, with 13 bases spanning the gap. In germline, CDR1 is ENHRY, CDR2 SYGVKD.

This chain joins TRBV7-9 and TRBJ2-7; 11 nucleotides align to TRBD2. Germline CDR1 reads SEHNR; CDR2 reads FQNEAQ (reference sequence). Unmatched junction bases numbered 4, after V lost 5 bases and J lost 4 bases. The CDR3 covers 14 residues. This CDR3 is CASSPGLAEYEQYF. CDR3 DNA sequence: TGTGCCAGCAGCCCGGGACTAGCGGAGTACGAGCAGTACTTC.